This T cell receptor beta chain was captured by sequencing in a study of blood T cell repertoires in COVID-19. About the study: Samples came from the United States, Italy and Spain, spanning acute and convalescent COVID-19. Nucleic acid was either cDNA or gDNA, and it came from T cells, B-cell-depleted T cells, or PBMCs.

Clones were sequenced by immunoSEQ multiplex PCR, and TCRdb holds only the in-frame ones, with some missing. This sample has about 370,000 clones, with over 75% found just once. The study drew participants aged roughly 18 to 89 years from approximately 23 US areas. The CDR3 extends over 16 amino acids. CDR1 SGHRS and CDR2 YFSETQ come from the germline V gene. The germline V and J ends were trimmed by 0 bases and 1 base, with 11 bases remaining between them. The receptor was derived from a man in his late teens or twenties who had recovered from COVID-19. Sequencing was done on a sample of PBMCs or T cells enriched from blood (not recorded which). The chain uses TRBV5-1 and TRBJ1-5; maybe TRBD1 (5 bases). CDR3 coding DNA: TGCGCCAGCAGCTTGGCCCCAGGGATGAGCAATCAGCCCCAGCATTTT. This sequence encodes CASSLAPGMSNQPQHF.